Below, one TCR beta chain is given with its context. The target antigen is unknown. Per germline, CDR1 SGHDN and CDR2 FVKESK. V shed 1 base and J 4 bases; nucleotides not matched to a gene: 2. This CDR3 spans 15 amino acids. The entry originates in a study of T cell repertoires in cytomegalovirus infection. Background on the study: Public TCR beta signatures provided an indication of both CMV infection and a matching HLA type. The study's findings and limits: The response measured ex vivo was dominated by TCR beta clonotypes (HLA-C-restricted and CMV-specific). Summed frequency of shared TCR beta families picked out CMV carriers who also had the relevant HLA.

TCRdb ran MiXCR on the reads and lists one entry per CDR3 protein. Of 150,000 to 160,000 distinct CDR3 sequences in the sample, less than 25% are singletons; the top ten hold 9.5% to 13%. J is TRBJ2-7 and V is TRBV14, with TRBD2 identical over 12 bases. The sample consisted of PBMCs. This clonotype was sampled from a human donor in good health (CMV status not recorded). Some clones in this sample may be carry-over from other donors' samples. The CDR3 nucleotides read TGTGCCAGCAGCCAAGGTGGACTAGCGGGGTACGAGCAGTACTTC. Its translation is CASSQGGLAGYEQYF.